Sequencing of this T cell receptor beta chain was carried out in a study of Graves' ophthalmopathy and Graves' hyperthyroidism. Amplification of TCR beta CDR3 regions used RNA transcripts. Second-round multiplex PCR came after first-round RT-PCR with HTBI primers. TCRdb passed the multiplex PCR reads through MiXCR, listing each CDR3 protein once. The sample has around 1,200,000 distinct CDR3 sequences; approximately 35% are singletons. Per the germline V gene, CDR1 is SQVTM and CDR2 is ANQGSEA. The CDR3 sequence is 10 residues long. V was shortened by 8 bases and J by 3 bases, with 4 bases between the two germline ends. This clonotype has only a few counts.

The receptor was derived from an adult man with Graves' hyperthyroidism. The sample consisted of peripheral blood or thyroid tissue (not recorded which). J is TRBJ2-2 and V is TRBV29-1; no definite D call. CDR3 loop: CSLDTGELFF. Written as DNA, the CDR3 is TGCAGCTTGGACACCGGGGAGCTGTTTTTT.